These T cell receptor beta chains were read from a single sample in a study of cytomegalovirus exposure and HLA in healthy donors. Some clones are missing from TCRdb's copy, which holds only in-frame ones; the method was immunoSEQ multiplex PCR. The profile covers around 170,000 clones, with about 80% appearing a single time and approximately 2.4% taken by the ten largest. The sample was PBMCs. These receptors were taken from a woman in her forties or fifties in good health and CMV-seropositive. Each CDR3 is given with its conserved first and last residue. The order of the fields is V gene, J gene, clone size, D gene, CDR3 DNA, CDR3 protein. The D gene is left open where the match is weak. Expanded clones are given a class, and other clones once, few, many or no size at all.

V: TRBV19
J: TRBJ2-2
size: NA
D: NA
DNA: TGTGCCAGTAGTATGTTGAGGGCCTCGGGCGGGGAGCTGTTTTTT
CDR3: CASSMLRASGGELFF

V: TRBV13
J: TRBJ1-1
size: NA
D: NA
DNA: TGTGCCAGCAGCTCGGGGGGGAACACTGAAGCTTTCTTT
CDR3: CASSSGGNTEAFF

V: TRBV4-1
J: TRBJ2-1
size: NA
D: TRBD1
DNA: TGCGCCAGCAGCCAAGGGGGGACAGGGAGCTACAATGAGCAGTTCTTC
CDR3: CASSQGGTGSYNEQFF

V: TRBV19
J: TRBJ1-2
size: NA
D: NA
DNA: TGTGCCAGTAGTGCCCAGGAAAGATATGGCTACACCTTC
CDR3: CASSAQERYGYTF

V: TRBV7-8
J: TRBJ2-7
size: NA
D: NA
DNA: TGTGCCAGCAGCTTAGTTTTAACTACCTACGAGCAGTACTTC
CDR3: CASSLVLTTYEQYF

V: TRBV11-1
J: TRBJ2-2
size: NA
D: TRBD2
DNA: TGTGCCAGCAGCTTGGGACTAGCCACCGGGGAGCTGTTTTTT
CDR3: CASSLGLATGELFF

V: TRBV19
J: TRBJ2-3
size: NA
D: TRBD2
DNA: TGTGCCAGTAGTACAGCGGGGGCTACCACAGATACGCAGTATTTT
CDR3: CASSTAGATTDTQYF

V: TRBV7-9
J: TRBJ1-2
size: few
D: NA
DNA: TGTGCCAGCAGCTTAGGCCAGGTTCCTGGCTACACCTTC
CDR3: CASSLGQVPGYTF

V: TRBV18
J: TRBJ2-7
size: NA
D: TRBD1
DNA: TGTGCCAGCTCACGGGACAGGGCCGGGGAGCAGTACTTC
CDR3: CASSRDRAGEQYF

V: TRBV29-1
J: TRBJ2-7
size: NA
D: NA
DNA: TGCAGCGTTGAAGATTGGGGCGGCAGGCGCCCCTACGAGCAGTACTTC
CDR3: CSVEDWGGRRPYEQYF

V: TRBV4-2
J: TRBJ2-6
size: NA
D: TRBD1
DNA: TGTGCCAGCAGCCGCTCCACAGGGGACGGGGCCAACGTCCTGACTTTC
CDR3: CASSRSTGDGANVLTF

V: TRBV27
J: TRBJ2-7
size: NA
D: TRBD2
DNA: TGTGCCAGCAGTGTAACGGGACTACTTTACGAGCAGTACTTC
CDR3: CASSVTGLLYEQYF

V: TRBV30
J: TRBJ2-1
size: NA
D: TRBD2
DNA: TGTGCCTGGAGTGTATTGGCTAGCGGGGGGGCCTACAATGAGCAGTTCTTC
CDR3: CAWSVLASGGAYNEQFF

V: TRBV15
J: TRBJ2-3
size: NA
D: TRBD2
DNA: TGTGCCACCAGCAGAGATGGCGGGGGGGCAGGGGATACGCAGTATTTT
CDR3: CATSRDGGGAGDTQYF

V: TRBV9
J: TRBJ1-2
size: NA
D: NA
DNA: TGTGCCAGCAGCGTAGGTAACAGGGCGGGCTATGGCTACACCTTC
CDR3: CASSVGNRAGYGYTF

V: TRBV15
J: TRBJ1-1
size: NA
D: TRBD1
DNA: TGTGCCACCAGCAGAGTCCGGGGGACAGGGGGACTGAACACTGAAGCTTTCTTT
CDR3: CATSRVRGTGGLNTEAFF

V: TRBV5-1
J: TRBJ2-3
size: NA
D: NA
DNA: TGCGCCAGCAGCTCTACAGGGCTCACAGATACGCAGTATTTT
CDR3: CASSSTGLTDTQYF

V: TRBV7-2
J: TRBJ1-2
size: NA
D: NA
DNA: TGTGCCAGCAGCCCCGGATGGAGCTATGGCTACACCTTC
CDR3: CASSPGWSYGYTF

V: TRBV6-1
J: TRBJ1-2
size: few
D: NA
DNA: TGTGCCAGCACAAAAAAGGGAGGTGGCTATGGCTACACCTTC
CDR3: CASTKKGGGYGYTF

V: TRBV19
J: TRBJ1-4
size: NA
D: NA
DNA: TGTGCCAGTAGTATAGTCACAGTATCTAATGAAAAACTGTTTTTT
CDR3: CASSIVTVSNEKLFF

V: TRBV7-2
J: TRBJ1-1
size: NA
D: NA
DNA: TGTGCCAGCAGCCCAACACAGGGTGCGCGGGAAGCTTTCTTT
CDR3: CASSPTQGAREAFF

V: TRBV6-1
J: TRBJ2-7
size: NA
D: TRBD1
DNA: TGTGCCACCGCGCGGGACAGGGCCTACGAGCAGTACTTC
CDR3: CATARDRAYEQYF

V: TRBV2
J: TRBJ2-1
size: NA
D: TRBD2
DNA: TGTGCCAGCAGTGTGACTAGCGGGGGGGGATACAATGAGCAGTTCTTC
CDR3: CASSVTSGGGYNEQFF

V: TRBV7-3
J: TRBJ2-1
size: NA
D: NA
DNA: TGTGCCAGCAGCCAAACCGGGAGAGAGCAGTTCTTC
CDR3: CASSQTGREQFF

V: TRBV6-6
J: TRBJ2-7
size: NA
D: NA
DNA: TGTGCCAGCAGGAGGTACGAGCAGTACTTC
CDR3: CASRRYEQYF

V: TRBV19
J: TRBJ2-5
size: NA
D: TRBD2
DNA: TGTGCCAGTAGTCCCTCGGGAGGGGTGGAGACCCAGTACTTC
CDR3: CASSPSGGVETQYF

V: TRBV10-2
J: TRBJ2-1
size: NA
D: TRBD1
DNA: TGCGCCAGCAGTGCCGGGACAGGGGCAGGGAATGAGCAGTTCTTC
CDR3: CASSAGTGAGNEQFF

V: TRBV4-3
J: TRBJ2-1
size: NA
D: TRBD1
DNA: TGCGCCAGCAGCCAAGATTCGGCGGGACAGGGGCGGTTCTTC
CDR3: CASSQDSAGQGRFF

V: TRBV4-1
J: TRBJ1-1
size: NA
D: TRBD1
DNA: TGCGCCAGCAGCCAAGCTTTCGGACAGGGGGCGTTGAACACTGAAGCTTTCTTT
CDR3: CASSQAFGQGALNTEAFF

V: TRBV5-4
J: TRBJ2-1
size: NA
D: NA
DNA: TGTGCCAGCAGCAACCCCGGGACTGAGATCTCCTATGAGCAGTTCTTC
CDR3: CASSNPGTEISYEQFF

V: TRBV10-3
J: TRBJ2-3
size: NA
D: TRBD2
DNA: TGTGCCACCCTAGCGGGGGGCACAGATACGCAGTATTTT
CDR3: CATLAGGTDTQYF

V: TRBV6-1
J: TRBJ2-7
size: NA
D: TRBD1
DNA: TGTGCCAGCAGTGATTACAGGGGGCTTTACGAGCAGTACTTC
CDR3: CASSDYRGLYEQYF

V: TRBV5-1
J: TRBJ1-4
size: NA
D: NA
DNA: TGCGCCAGCAGCTTGGGTAACAGTGTCGAAAAACTGTTTTTT
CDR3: CASSLGNSVEKLFF

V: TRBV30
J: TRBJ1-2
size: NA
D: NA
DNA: TGTGCCTGGAGGGGCGGGGGGCAGGGTGGCTACACCTTC
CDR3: CAWRGGGQGGYTF

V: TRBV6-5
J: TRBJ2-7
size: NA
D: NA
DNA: TGTGCCAGCCGTACGGGGGGCCACTCCTACGAGCAGTACTTC
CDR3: CASRTGGHSYEQYF

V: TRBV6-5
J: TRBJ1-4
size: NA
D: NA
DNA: TGTGCCAGCTGTCGGGATGTTAATGAAAAACTGTTTTTT
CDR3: CASCRDVNEKLFF

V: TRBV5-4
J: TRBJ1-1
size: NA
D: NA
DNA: TGTGCCAGCAGCTTGGGGTGGGGCGTGAACACTGAAGCTTTCTTT
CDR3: CASSLGWGVNTEAFF

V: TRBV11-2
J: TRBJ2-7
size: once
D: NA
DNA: TGTGCCAGCAGCCCCGGGGCCTACGAGCAGTACTTC
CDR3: CASSPGAYEQYF

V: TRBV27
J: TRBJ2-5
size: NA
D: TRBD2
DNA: TGTGCCAGCAGTCCGGGACTAGCGGGGGCCCAAGAGACCCAGTACTTC
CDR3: CASSPGLAGAQETQYF

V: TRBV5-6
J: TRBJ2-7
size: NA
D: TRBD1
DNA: TGTGCCAGCAGCTTTCAGGGGACAGGGGTTCACGAGCAGTACTTC
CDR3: CASSFQGTGVHEQYF

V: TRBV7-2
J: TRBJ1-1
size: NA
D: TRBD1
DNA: TGTGCCAGCAGCTTAGGGACAGGGGTTCAGACTGAAGCTTTCTTT
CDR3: CASSLGTGVQTEAFF

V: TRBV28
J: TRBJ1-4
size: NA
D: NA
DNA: TGTGCCAGCAGCAGCCGAGGGGGACTGTTTTTT
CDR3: CASSSRGGLFF

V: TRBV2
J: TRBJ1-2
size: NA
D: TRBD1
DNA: TGTGCCAGCGGAGGATCCCGGGACAGGGGAGGCGGCTACACCTTC
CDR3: CASGGSRDRGGGYTF

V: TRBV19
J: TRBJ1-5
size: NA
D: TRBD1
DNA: TGTGCCAGTACTGGGACAGGTAGCAATCAGCCCCAGCATTTT
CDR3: CASTGTGSNQPQHF

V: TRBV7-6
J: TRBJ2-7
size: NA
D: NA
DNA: TGTGCCAGCAGCTCCCGGGACACCTCTTACGAGCAGTACTTC
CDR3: CASSSRDTSYEQYF

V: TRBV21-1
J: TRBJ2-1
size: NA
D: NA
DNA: TGTGCCAGCAGCAAAGGTAGCTCTAGCGGGGGGGAGGACAATGAGCAGTTCTTC
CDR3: CASSKGSSSGGEDNEQFF

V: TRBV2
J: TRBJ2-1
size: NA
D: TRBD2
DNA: TGTGCCAGCAGCCCACTAGCGCCTTACAATGAGCAGTTCTTC
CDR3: CASSPLAPYNEQFF

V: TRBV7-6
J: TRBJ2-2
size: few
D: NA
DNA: TGTGCCAGCAGCCCCCGGGTAGGGGAGCTGTTTTTT
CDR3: CASSPRVGELFF

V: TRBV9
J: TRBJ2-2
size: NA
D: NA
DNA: TGTGCCAGCAGCGTAGGTCTGGGGGCCAACACCGGGGAGCTGTTTTTT
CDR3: CASSVGLGANTGELFF

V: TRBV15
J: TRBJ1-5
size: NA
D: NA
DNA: TGTGCCACCAGCAGAGCCCGGTCCGATCAGCCCCAGCATTTT
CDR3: CATSRARSDQPQHF

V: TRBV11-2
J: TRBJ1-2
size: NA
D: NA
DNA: TGTGCCAGCAGCTTTTTACGGGGGGACTATGGCTACACCTTC
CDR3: CASSFLRGDYGYTF

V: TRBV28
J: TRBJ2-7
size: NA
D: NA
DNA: TGTGCCAGCAGCAGTGAACAGTTAACCTACGAGCAGTACTTC
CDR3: CASSSEQLTYEQYF

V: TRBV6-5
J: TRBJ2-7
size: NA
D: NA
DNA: TGTGCCAGCAGTTCCCTTGGAGGGGAGGTCGAGCAGTACTTC
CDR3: CASSSLGGEVEQYF

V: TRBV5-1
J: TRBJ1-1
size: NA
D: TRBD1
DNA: TGCGCCAGCAGCCCTACCCCGGGACAGGGAAACACTGAAGCTTTCTTT
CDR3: CASSPTPGQGNTEAFF

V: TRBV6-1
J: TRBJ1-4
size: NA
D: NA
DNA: TGTGCCAGCCTGGACATACCCAATGAAAAACTGTTTTTT
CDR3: CASLDIPNEKLFF